This TCR beta chain was recovered during a study of T cell clones after liver transplantation (dated by TCRdb to about 2019). For the study in its entirety: The samples were obtained from ITN030ST, a randomized trial that attempted immunosuppression withdrawal within 2 years after liver transplantation. Donor-reactive T cell clones were identified by TCRbeta sequencing following a pre-transplant mixed lymphocyte reaction and were subsequently tracked in post-transplant blood. As an antigen-independent comparator for the donor-reactive sequences, third party-reactive TCRbeta sequences from pre-transplant MLRs were identified as well. Three of the eight recipients were HCV-positive; the others were transplanted for non-autoimmune, non-viral indications. No induction therapy was given to the subjects, and standard immunosuppression was administered until randomization at 12-24 months post-transplant. Tolerance meant complete immunosuppression withdrawal for at least one year without liver enzymes rising beyond twice the upper limit of normal. Blood samples were collected pre-transplant, then pre-randomization ahead of withdrawal, and finally post-randomization once withdrawal had either been completed or failed. Of the 8 liver transplant recipients making up the studied cohort, 3 were classified as tolerant and 5 as non-tolerant. The full study reports these points: After accounting for repertoire turnover, donor-reactive detection was significantly reduced in 7 of 8 subjects for CD4 and 8 of 8 for CD8. A significant post-transplant decrease in circulating donor-reactive CD4 TCRbeta sequences was observed in 5 of 8 subjects, irrespective of tolerance or HCV status. Donor-reactive sequences decreased more than third party-reactive sequences, which suggests partial antigen-specific deletion that was not related to withdrawal success. Because no allograft tissue specimens were available, donor-reactive T cells may have migrated into the graft instead of being deleted. Low numbers of available donor cells limited the measurable donor-reactive repertoire in two subjects. The conclusions were considered preliminary, being limited by small, heterogeneous patient numbers and non-standardized post-transplant time points.

Notes on this clone: Its antigen specificity is not known. Per-base qualities were not stored, and no clone one base away is much larger.

Using immunoSEQ, frozen genomic DNA was subjected to high-throughput TCRbeta CDR3 sequencing, a process that included PCR amplification, mapping, bias correction and internal controls. Processing in the source paper ran as follows. Only productive rearrangements were retained, and each unique TCRbeta sequence was defined by its CDR3 nucleotide sequence together with its V and J gene. Donor-reactive sequences required at least 5-fold expansion in CFSE-low cells versus unstimulated pre-transplant cells and at least 0.01% frequency. To ensure at least 90% detection power, minimum frequency thresholds were set for each subject based on that subject's lowest-template unstimulated sample. Repertoire turnover was measured by Jensen-Shannon divergence between the top 1000 TCRbeta sequences post- and pre-transplant. Two-sided Fisher's exact tests were used to test for changes in the detection of donor-reactive sequences. TCRdb provides this immuneACCESS table in a form limited to in-frame rearrangements. Some clones are lacking; in checked studies, under half of them reflect an unresolved V gene, and why the rest are absent is not known. For V, J and clone size, that table is used; D and trimming come from the DNA. Counted in this sample were roughly 80,000 clones; roughly 80% of them appeared once. The ten largest clones represent 0.4% to 0.6% of the sample.

Unstimulated PBMCs, after thawing, were stained for CD3, CD4 and CD8 and then FACS-sorted into CD3+CD4+ and CD3+CD8+ populations. Each of the 8 studied subjects was randomized to immunosuppression withdrawal. The Qiagen DNeasy Blood and Tissue Kit was used for genomic DNA isolation. This sequence originates from a human patient who received a liver transplant. Some T cells may derive from the graft donor when a transplant has been performed. Sequencing used CD4+ T cells from blood, obtained 45 to 47 months after liver transplant.

The nucleotide sequence is TGTGCCAGCAGCTCTAACAGGGGATTCAACGAGCAGTACTTC. Translated, this gives CASSSNRGFNEQYF. This sequence uses TRBV7-9 and TRBJ2-7; 7 bases in the middle match TRBD1. The CDR3 runs 14 residues from the cysteine to the phenylalanine. Just the 42-base CDR3 DNA is kept, in frame starting at base 1. CDR1 and CDR2 (SEHNR, FQNEAQ) derive from the germline V gene (reference sequence). Clipping removes 4 bases from V and 5 bases from J, with 8 as the unmatched junction base count.